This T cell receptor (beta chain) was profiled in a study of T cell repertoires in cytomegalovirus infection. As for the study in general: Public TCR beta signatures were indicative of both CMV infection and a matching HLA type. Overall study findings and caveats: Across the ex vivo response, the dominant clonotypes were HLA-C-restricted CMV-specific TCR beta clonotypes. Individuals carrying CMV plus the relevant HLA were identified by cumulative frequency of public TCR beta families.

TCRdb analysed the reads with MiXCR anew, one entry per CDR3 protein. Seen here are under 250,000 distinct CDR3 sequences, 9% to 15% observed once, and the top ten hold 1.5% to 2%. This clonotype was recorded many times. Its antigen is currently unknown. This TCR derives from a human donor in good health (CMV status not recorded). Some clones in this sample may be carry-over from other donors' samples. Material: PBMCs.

The CDR3 DNA is TGTGCCAGCTCACCACAGCGGGGCCTAGGAGATACGCAGTATTTT. Translating it yields CASSPQRGLGDTQYF. This sequence joins TRBV18 and TRBJ2-3; 7 bases agree with TRBD2. Germline CDR1 is KGHSH and CDR2 is LQKENI. Trimming took 1 base from V and 5 from J; bases not matched to a gene: 6. CDR3 size: 15 residues.